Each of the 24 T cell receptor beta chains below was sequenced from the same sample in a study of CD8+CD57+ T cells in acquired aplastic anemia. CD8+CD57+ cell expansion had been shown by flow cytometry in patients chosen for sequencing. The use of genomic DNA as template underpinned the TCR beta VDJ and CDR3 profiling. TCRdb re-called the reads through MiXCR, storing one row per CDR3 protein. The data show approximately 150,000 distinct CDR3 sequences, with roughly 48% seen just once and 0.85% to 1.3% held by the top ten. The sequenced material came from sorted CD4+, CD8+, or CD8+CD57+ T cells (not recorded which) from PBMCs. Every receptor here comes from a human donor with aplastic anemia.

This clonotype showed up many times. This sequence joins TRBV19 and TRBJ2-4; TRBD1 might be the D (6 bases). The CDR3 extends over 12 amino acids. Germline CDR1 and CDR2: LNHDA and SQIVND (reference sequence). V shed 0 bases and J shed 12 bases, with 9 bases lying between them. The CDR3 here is CASSIEAGAQYF. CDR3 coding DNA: TGTGCCAGTAGTATAGAGGCAGGGGCTCAGTACTTC.

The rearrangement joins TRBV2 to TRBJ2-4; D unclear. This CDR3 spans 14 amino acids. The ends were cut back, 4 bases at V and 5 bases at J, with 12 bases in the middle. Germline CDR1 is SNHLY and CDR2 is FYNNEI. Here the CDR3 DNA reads TGTGCCAGCAGTGGCTCCCAGGTCCAAAACATTCAGTACTTC. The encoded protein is CASSGSQVQNIQYF.

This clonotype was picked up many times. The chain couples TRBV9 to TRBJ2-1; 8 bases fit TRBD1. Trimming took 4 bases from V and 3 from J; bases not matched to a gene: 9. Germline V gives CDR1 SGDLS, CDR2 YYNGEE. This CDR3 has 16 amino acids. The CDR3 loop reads CASSPSRGQGYNEQFF. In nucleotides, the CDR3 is TGTGCCAGCAGCCCCAGTCGCGGACAGGGCTACAATGAGCAGTTCTTC. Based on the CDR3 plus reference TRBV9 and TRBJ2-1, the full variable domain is DSGVTQTPKHLITATGQRVTLRCSPRSGDLSVYWYQQSLDQGLQFLIQYYNGEERAKGNILERFSAQQFPDLHSELNLSSLELGDSALYFCASSPSRGQGYNEQFFGPGTRLTVL.

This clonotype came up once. The CDR3 loop is CASSGSGGTYEQYF. CDR3 sequence (DNA): TGTGCCAGCAGCGGAAGCGGGGGGACCTACGAGCAGTACTTC. This chain joins TRBV5-6 and TRBJ2-7; 9 bases are shared with TRBD2. The V gene end was trimmed by 4 bases and the J gene end by 2 bases; junction bases not matched to a gene: 4. The CDR3 covers 14 residues. Germline values: CDR1 SGHDT, CDR2 YYEEEE. Supplemented by reference TRBV5-6 and TRBJ2-7, the full variable domain reads DAGVTQSPTHLIKTRGQQVTLRCSPKSGHDTVSWYQQALGQGPQFIFQYYEEEERQRGNFPDRFSGHQFPNYSSELNVNALLLGDSALYLCASSGSGGTYEQYFGPGTRLTVT.

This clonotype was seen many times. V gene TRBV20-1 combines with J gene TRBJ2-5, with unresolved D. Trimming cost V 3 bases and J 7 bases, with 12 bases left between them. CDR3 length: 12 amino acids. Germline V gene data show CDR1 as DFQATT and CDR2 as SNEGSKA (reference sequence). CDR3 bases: TGCAGTGCTAGTTCTCCACGCGGGACCCAGTACTTC. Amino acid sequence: CSASSPRGTQYF.

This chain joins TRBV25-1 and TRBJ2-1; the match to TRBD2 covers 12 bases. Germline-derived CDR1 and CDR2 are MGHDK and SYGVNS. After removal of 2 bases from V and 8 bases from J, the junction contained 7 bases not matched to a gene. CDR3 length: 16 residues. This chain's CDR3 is CASSELRLAGVDEQFF. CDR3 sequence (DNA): TGTGCCAGCAGTGAACTAAGACTAGCGGGAGTGGATGAGCAGTTCTTC.

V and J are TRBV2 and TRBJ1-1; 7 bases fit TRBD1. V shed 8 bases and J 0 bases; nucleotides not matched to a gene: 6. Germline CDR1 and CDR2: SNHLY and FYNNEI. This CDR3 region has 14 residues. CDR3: CASLRGSLNTEAFF. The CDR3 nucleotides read TGTGCCAGCCTCAGGGGGTCACTGAACACTGAAGCTTTCTTT. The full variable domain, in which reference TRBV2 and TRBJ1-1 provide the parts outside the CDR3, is EPEVTQTPSHQVTQMGQEVILRCVPISNHLYFYWYRQILGQKVEFLVSFYNNEISEKSEIFDDQFSVERPDGSNFTLKIRSTKLEDSAMYFCASLRGSLNTEAFFGQGTRLTVV.

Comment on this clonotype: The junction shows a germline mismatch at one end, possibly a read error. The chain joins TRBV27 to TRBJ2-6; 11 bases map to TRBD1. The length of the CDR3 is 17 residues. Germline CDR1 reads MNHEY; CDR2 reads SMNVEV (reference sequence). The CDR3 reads CASSPDRGQSGANVRTF. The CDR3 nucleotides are TGTGCCAGCAGCCCGGACAGGGGGCAATCTGGGGCCAACGTCCGGACTTTC.

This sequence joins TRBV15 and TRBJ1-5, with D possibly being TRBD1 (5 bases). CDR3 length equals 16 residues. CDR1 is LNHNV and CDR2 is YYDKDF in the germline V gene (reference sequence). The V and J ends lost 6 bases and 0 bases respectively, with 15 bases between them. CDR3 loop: CATSDGGGYSNQPQHF. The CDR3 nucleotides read TGTGCCACCAGTGATGGGGGGGGTTATAGCAATCAGCCCCAGCATTTT. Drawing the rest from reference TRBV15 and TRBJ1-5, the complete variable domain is DAMVIQNPRYQVTQFGKPVTLSCSQTLNHNVMYWYQQKSSQAPKLLFHYYDKDFNNEADTPDNFQSRRPNTSFCFLDIRSPGLGDTAMYLCATSDGGGYSNQPQHFGDGTRLSIL.

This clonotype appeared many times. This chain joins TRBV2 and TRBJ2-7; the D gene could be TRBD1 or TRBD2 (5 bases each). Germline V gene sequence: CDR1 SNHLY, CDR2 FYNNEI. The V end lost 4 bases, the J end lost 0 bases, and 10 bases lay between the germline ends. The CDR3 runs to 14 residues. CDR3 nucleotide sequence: TGTGCCAGCAGTGGGGACCTCCTCTCCTACGAGCAGTACTTC. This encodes CASSGDLLSYEQYF.

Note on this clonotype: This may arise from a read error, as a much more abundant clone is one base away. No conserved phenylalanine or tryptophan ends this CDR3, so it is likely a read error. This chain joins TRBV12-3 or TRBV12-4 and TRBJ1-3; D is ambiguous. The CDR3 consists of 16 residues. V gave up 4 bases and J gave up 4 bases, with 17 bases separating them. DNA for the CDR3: TGTGCCAGCAGTTCCGCTCGTTGGGGATTCGGAAACACCATATATTCT. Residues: CASSSARWGFGNTIYS.

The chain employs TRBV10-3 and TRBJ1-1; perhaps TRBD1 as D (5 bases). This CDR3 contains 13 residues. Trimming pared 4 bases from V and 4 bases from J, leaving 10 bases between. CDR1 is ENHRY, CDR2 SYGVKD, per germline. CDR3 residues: CAISGAGTTEAFF. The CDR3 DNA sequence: TGTGCCATCAGTGGGGCCGGGACCACTGAAGCTTTCTTT.

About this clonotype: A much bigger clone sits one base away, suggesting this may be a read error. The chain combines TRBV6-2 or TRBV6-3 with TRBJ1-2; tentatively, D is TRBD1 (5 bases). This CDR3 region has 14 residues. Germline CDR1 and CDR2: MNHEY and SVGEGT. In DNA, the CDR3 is TGTGCCAGCAGCCACGGCAGGGTGGGCTATGACTACACCTTC. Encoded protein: CASSHGRVGYDYTF.

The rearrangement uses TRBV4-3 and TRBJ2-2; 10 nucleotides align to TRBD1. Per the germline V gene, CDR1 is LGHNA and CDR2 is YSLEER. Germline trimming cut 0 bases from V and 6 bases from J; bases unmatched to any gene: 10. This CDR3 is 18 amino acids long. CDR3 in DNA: TGCGCCAGCAGCCAAGAGCCCCCGGACAGGGGGGGTGCCGGGGAGCTGTTTTTT. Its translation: CASSQEPPDRGGAGELFF.

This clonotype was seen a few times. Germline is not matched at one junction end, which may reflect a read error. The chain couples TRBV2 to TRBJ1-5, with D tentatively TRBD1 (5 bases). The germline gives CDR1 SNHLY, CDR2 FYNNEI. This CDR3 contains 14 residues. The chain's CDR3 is CASSGGQGDQPQHF. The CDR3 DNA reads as TGTGCCAGCAGTGGAGGGCAGGGCGATCAGCCCCAGCACTTT.

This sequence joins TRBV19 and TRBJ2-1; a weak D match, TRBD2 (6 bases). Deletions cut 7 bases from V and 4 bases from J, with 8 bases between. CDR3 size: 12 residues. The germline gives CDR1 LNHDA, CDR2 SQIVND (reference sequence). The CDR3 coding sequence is TGTGCCAGTACCGGGGGTTACAATGAGCAGTTCTTC. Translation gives CASTGGYNEQFF.

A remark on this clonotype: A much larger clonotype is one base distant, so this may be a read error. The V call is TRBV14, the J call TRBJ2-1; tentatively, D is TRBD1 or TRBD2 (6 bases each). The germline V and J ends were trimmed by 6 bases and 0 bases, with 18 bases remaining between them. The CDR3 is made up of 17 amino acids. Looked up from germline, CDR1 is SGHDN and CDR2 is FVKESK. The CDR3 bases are TGTGCCAGCAGTCCCGCAAGGGGGGAGAGCTCCTACAATGAGCAGTTCTTC. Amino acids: CASSPARGESSYNEQFF.

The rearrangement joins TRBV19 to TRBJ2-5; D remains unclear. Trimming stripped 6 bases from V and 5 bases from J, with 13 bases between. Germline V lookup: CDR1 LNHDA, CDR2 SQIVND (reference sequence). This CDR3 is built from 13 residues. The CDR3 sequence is CASSPDNGETQYF. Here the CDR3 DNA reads TGTGCCAGTAGCCCTGACAACGGGGAGACCCAGTACTTC.

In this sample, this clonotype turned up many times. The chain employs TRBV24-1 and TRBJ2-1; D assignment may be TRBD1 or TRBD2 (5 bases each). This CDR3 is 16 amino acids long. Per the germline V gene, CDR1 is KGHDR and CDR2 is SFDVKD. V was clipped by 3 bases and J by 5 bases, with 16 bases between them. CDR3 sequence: CATSDASGTVDNEQFF. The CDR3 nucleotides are TGTGCCACCAGTGATGCCTCCGGGACGGTAGACAATGAGCAGTTCTTC.

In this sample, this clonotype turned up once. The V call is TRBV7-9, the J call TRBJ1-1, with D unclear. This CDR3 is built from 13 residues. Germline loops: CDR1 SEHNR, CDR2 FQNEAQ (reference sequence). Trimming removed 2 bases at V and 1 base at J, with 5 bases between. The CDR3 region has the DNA TGTGCCAGCAGCTTACTTGAGAACACTGAAGCTTTCTTT. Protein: CASSLLENTEAFF.

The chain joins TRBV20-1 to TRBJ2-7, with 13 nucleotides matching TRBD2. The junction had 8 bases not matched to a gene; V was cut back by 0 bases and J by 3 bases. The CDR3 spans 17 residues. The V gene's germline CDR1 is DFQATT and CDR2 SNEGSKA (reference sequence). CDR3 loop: CSARDGTGTSGVYEQYF. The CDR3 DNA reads TGCAGTGCTAGAGACGGAACCGGGACTAGCGGGGTCTACGAGCAGTACTTC.

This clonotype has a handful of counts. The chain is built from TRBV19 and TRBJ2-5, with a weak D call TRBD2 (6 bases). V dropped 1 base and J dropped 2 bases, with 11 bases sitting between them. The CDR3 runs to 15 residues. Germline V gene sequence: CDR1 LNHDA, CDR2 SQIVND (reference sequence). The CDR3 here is CASSIGPGLQETQYF. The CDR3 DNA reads TGTGCCAGTAGTATAGGCCCGGGACTTCAAGAGACCCAGTACTTC.

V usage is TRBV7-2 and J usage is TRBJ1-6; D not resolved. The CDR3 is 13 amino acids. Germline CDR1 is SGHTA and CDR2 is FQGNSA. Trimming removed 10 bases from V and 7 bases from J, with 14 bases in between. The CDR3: CAISSYLNSPLHF. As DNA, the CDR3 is TGTGCCATCAGTTCCTATCTAAATTCACCCCTCCACTTT.

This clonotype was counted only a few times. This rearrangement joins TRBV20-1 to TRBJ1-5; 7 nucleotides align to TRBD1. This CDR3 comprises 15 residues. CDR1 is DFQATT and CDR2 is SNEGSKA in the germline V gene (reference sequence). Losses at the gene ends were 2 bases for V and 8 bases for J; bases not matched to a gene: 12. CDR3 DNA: TGCAGTGCTAGAAGGGGGGACAGTGGTTGGGAGCCCCAGCATTTT. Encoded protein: CSARRGDSGWEPQHF.